This T cell receptor (beta chain) is drawn from a study of blood T cell repertoires in COVID-19. Profiling relied on immunoSEQ multiplex PCR, and the TCRdb table lists in-frame clones only, not all of them. This table has approximately 68,000 clones, 70% to 90% appearing once. The sample holds a few counts of this clone. Source material: peripheral blood. The source is a man aged 65-85 years with active or convalescent COVID-19.

The CDR3 bases are TGTGCCAGCAGTTACAGCGGGACGGGAACCTACGAGCAGTACTTC. Translating gives CASSYSGTGTYEQYF. The V call is TRBV6-6, the J call TRBJ2-7; 7 bases match TRBD2. CDR3 length: 15 amino acids. Germline V lookup: CDR1 MNHNY, CDR2 SVGAGI (reference sequence). J gave up 2 bases and V 2 bases, and 6 bases lay outside the gene matches.